This TCR beta chain originates from a study of patients and donors after allogeneic stem cell transplantation. V was pared by 0 bases and J by 4 bases, with 5 bases of the junction left unmatched. The CDR3 is made up of 15 amino acids. The germline CDR1 and CDR2 sequences are SGHRS and YFSETQ. TCRdb reprocessed the RT-PCR reads via MiXCR and lists one record per CDR3 protein. This sample yields 920,000 or so distinct CDR3 sequences, of which more than 15% are seen a single time; 5.5% to 6.5% belongs to the top ten. The chain couples TRBV5-1 to TRBJ2-7; 9 bases are a match to TRBD1. The source is a human donor who was either an allogeneic HSCT recipient or a stem cell or donor lymphocyte infusion donor (not recorded which). It is not recorded whose cells these are; they may come from a transplant donor. The sequenced material came from blood, either unsorted or a sorted T cell fraction (not recorded which). CDR3 bases: TGCGCCAGCAGCTTGGAACAGGGGGCGGGGTACGAGCAGTACTTC. Amino acid sequence: CASSLEQGAGYEQYF.